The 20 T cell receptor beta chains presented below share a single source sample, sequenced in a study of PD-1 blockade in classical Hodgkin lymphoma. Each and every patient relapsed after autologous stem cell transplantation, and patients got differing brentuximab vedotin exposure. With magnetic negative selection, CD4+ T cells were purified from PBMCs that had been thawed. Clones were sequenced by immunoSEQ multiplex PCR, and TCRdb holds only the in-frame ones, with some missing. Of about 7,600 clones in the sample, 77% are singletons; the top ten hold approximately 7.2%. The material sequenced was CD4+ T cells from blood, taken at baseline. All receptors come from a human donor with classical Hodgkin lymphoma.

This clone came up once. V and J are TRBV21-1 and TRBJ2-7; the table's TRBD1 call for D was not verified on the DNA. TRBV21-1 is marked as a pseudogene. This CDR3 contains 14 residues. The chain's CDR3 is CASSKWDRVSEQYF. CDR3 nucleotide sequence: TGTGCCAGCAGCAAATGGGACAGGGTCTCCGAGCAGTACTTC.

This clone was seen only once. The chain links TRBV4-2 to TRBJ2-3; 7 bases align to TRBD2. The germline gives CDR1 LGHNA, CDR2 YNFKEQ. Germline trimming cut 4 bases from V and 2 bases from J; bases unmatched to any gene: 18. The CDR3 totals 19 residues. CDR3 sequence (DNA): TGTGCCAGCAGCCCGTATAGGTATACTAGCGACCTTAACACAGATACGCAGTATTTT. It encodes CASSPYRYTSDLNTDTQYF.

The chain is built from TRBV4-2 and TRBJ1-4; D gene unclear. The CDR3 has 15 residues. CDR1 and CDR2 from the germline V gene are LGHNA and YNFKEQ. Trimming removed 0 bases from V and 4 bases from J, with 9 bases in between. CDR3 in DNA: TGTGCCAGCAGCCAAGATCACGGGATTAATGAAAAACTGTTTTTT. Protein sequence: CASSQDHGINEKLFF.

DNA of the CDR3: TGCGCCAGCAGCATAAACAGGGTCCAAGAGACCCAGTACTTC. Amino acids: CASSINRVQETQYF. The chain recombines TRBV5-1 with TRBJ2-5, with D perhaps matching TRBD1 (6 bases). This CDR3 comprises 14 residues. Germline V gene data show CDR1 as SGHRS and CDR2 as YFSETQ. With 4 bases removed from V and 1 base from J, the gap between germline ends came to 11 bases.

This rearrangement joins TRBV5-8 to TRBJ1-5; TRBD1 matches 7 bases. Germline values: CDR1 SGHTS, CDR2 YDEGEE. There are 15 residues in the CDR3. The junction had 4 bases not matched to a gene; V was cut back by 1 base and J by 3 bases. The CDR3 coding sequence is TGTGCCAGCAGCTTGCCGGGACAGTTCAATCAGCCCCAGCATTTT. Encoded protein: CASSLPGQFNQPQHF.

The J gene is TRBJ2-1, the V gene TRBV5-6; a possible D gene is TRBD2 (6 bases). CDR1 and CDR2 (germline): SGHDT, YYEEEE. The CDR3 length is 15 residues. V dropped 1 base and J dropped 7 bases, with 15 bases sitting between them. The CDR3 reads CASSLSSGWGNEQFF. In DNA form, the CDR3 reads TGTGCCAGCAGCTTGTCCAGCGGGTGGGGGAATGAGCAGTTCTTC.

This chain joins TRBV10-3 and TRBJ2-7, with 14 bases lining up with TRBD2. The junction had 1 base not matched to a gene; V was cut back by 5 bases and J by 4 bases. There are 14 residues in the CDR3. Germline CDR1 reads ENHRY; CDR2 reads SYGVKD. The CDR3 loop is CAISRLAGGYEQYF. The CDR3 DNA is TGTGCCATCAGTCGACTAGCGGGAGGGTACGAGCAGTACTTC.

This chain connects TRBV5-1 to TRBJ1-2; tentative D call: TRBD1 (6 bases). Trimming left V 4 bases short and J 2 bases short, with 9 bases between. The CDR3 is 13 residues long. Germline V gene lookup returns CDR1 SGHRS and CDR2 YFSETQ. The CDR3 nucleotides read TGCGCCAGCAGCCAACAGGGAAACTATGGCTACACCTTC. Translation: CASSQQGNYGYTF.

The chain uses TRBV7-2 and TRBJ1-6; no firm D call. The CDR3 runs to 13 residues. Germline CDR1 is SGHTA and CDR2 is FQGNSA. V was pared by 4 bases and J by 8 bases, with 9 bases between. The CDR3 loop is CASSSPLHSPLHF. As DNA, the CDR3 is TGTGCCAGCAGCTCCCCTCTTCATTCACCCCTCCACTTT.

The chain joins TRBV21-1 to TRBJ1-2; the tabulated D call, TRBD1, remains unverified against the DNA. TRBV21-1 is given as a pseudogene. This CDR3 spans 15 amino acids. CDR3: CASSNLAGQRHGYTF. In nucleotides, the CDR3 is TGTGCCAGCAGCAATCTGGCAGGCCAGAGACATGGCTACACCTTC.

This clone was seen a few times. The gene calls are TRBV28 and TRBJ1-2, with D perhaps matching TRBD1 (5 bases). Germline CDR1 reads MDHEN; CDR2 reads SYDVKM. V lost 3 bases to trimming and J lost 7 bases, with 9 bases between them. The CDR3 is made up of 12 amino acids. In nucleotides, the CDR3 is TGTGCCAGCAGTTTCGGGGGATCTGGCTACACCTTC. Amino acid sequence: CASSFGGSGYTF.

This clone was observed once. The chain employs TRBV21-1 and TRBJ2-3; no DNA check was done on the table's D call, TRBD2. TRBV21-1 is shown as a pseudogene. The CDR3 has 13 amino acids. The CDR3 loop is CASSPLGGDTQYF. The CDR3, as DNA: TGTGCCAGCAGCCCCTTGGGAGGAGATACGCAGTATTTT.

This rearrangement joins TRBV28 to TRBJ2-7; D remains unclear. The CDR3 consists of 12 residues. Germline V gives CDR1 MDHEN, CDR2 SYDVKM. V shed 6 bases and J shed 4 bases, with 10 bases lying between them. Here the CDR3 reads CASSSLRYEQYF. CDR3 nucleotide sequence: TGTGCCAGCAGCTCCCTGCGGTACGAGCAGTACTTC.

CDR3 in amino acids: CSVEMPGTGTNNEQFF. CDR3 in DNA: TGCAGCGTTGAAATGCCCGGGACAGGGACGAACAATGAGCAGTTCTTC. This chain connects TRBV29-1 to TRBJ2-1; 9 bases fit TRBD1. The CDR3 contains 16 residues. Per germline, CDR1 SQVTM and CDR2 ANQGSEA. After removal of 2 bases from V and 5 bases from J, the junction contained 10 bases not matched to a gene.

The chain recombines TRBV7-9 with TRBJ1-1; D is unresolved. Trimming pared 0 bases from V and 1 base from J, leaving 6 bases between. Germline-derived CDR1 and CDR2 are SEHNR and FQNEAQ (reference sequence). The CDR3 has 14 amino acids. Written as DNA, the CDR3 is TGTGCCAGCAGCTTAGCCACAAGGAACACTGAAGCTTTCTTT. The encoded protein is CASSLATRNTEAFF.

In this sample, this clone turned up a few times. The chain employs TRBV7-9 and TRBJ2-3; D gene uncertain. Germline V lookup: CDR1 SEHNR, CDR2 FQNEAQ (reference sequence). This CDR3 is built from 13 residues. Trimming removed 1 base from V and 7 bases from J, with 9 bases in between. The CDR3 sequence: CASSLVGGHTQYF. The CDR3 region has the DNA TGTGCCAGCAGCTTAGTAGGTGGCCATACGCAGTATTTT.

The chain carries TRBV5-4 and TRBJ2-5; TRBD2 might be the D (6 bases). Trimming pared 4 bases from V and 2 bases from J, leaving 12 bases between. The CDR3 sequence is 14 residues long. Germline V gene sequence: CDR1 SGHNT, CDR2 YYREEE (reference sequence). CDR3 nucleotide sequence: TGTGCCAGCAGCCCCGGTGGGAGGCAAGAGACCCAGTACTTC. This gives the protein CASSPGGRQETQYF.

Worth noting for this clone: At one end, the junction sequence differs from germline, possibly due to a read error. The CDR3 region is CASSPQGAGYEQYF. The CDR3 coding sequence is TGTGCCAGCTCGCCACAGGGGGCCGGTTACGAGCAGTACTTC. The chain carries TRBV18 and TRBJ2-7; 9 bases align to TRBD1. This CDR3 is 14 amino acids long. Looked up from germline, CDR1 is KGHSH and CDR2 is LQKENI.

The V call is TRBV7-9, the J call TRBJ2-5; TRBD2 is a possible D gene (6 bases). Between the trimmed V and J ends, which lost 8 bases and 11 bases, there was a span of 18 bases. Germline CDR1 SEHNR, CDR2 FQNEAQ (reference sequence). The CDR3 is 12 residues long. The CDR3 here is CASGRVPREQYF. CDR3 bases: TGTGCCAGCGGGCGGGTCCCCCGGGAGCAGTACTTC.

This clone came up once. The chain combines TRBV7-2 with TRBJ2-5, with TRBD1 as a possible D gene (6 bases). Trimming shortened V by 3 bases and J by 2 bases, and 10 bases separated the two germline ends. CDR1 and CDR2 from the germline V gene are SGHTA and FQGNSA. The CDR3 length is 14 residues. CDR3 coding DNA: TGTGCCAGCAGCTTTCAGGGGACACAAGAGACCCAGTACTTC. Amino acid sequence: CASSFQGTQETQYF.